One and the same sample provided the 5 T cell receptor beta chains below, sequenced in a study of cytomegalovirus exposure and HLA in healthy donors. 13 Jbeta primers and 60 Vbeta primers were used for the PCR. Assay: immunoSEQ multiplex PCR; the TCRdb copy retains only in-frame clones and omits some. Of about 180,000 clones listed, around 79% are singletons. The specimen was PBMCs. These receptors were taken from a man in his forties or fifties in good health and CMV-seropositive.

The rearrangement links TRBV6-5 to TRBJ2-3; D is uncertain. CDR1 is MNHEY and CDR2 is SVGAGI in the germline V gene. V lost 6 bases, J lost 3 bases, and 7 bases lay in between. This CDR3 is 12 amino acids long. The CDR3 DNA sequence: TGTGCCAGCAGGACGACTACAGATACGCAGTATTTT. This sequence encodes CASRTTTDTQYF.

This clone was counted only a few times. This chain links TRBV10-3 with TRBJ2-2; weak D call: TRBD2 (5 bases). In germline, CDR1 is ENHRY, CDR2 SYGVKD. There are 14 residues in the CDR3. The germline V and J ends were trimmed by 6 bases and 4 bases, with 12 bases remaining between them. CDR3 bases: TGTGCCATCAGGTCCGGGGTGAGCACCGGGGAGCTGTTTTTT. This sequence encodes CAIRSGVSTGELFF.

The V and J genes are TRBV28 and TRBJ2-2, with 9 bases aligning to TRBD2. Trimming cost V 5 bases and J 4 bases; bases outside gene matches: 8. This CDR3 has 16 residues. Germline CDR1 reads MDHEN; CDR2 reads SYDVKM. DNA of the CDR3: TGTGCCAGCAGTGGGTCTAGCGGGATGAGCACCGGGGAGCTGTTTTTT. Translated: CASSGSSGMSTGELFF.

The rearrangement links TRBV2 to TRBJ2-1; 10 bases agree with TRBD2. The J segment lost 6 bases and the V segment lost 7 bases, leaving 12 bases of the junction unmatched. This CDR3 region has 16 residues. Germline V lookup: CDR1 SNHLY, CDR2 FYNNEI. The CDR3 DNA reads as TGTGCCAGCACCTATCCTCTAGCGGGAGACGGCAATGAGCAGTTCTTC. This gives the protein CASTYPLAGDGNEQFF.

The rearrangement joins TRBV7-9 to TRBJ2-3; TRBD2 aligns across 9 bases. Looked up from germline, CDR1 is SEHNR and CDR2 is FQNEAQ (reference sequence). Unmatched junction bases numbered 7, after V lost 1 base and J lost 2 bases. The CDR3 has 17 residues. CDR3 DNA: TGTGCCAGCAGCTTAGGACTAGCGGACGTAAACACAGATACGCAGTATTTT. It yields the protein CASSLGLADVNTDTQYF.